The rows below give T cell receptor beta chains drawn from one sample of a study of chemoradiotherapy in HPV16-positive cancers. TCRdb's table, derived via immunoSEQ multiplex PCR, lists solely in-frame clones and lacks some. The sample contains some 9,900 clones, about 80% of which appear only once. The sequencing here drew on tumor tissue, taken from a patient who underwent chemoradiotherapy. The origin of the receptors is a human donor with HPV-associated anogenital cancer. The CDR3 runs from the conserved cysteine through the conserved F or W. The D gene is left open where the match is weak. Clone size, where shown, is once, few, many, or a class for clones that have expanded.

J,V,length,size,D,CDR3,DNA
TRBJ2-5,TRBV5-1,14,once,.,CASSLTGTWETQYF,TGCGCCAGCAGCTTGACAGGGACGTGGGAGACCCAGTACTTC
TRBJ2-3,TRBV5-1,14,.,TRBD1,CASRRQGNTDTQYF,TGCGCCAGCAGGAGACAGGGGAACACAGATACGCAGTATTTT
TRBJ1-2,TRBV5-6,15,.,.,CASSLQGGSLYGYTF,TGTGCCAGCAGCTTGCAGGGCGGCTCCTTGTATGGCTACACCTTC
TRBJ2-1,TRBV6-4,15,.,.,CASSGSGGDSNEQFF,TGTGCCAGCAGTGGATCGGGGGGCGATTCCAATGAGCAGTTCTTC
TRBJ1-1,TRBV5-1,14,.,TRBD1,CASSSSGGNTEAFF,TGCGCCAGCAGCTCGTCAGGGGGCAACACTGAAGCTTTCTTT
TRBJ2-1,TRBV11-1,14,.,.,CASSLGGVGDEQFF,TGTGCCAGCAGCTTAGGAGGGGTAGGCGATGAGCAGTTCTTC
TRBJ1-5,TRBV5-4,12,.,.,CASMRAPLLQHF,TGTGCCAGCATGCGGGCGCCCCTTCTCCAGCATTTT
TRBJ1-3,TRBV5-1,16,.,.,CASSLGWGNSGNTIYF,TGCGCCAGCAGCTTGGGATGGGGCAACTCTGGAAACACCATATATTTT
TRBJ2-6,TRBV5-1,15,.,.,CASSRADSGANVLTF,TGCGCCAGCAGCCGAGCCGACTCTGGGGCCAACGTCCTGACTTTC
TRBJ1-4,TRBV7-3,16,.,TRBD1,CASSSRDRGSNEKLFF,TGTGCCAGCAGCTCCCGGGACAGGGGTTCTAATGAAAAACTGTTTTTT
TRBJ2-2,TRBV4-2,16,.,.,CASSQEGRLNTGELFF,TGTGCCAGCAGCCAAGAAGGACGGCTGAACACCGGGGAGCTGTTTTTT
TRBJ2-7,TRBV18,14,.,TRBD2,CASSPLRGGDEQYF,TGTGCCAGCTCACCACTCCGCGGGGGGGACGAGCAGTACTTC
TRBJ1-3,TRBV30,17,.,TRBD1,CAWSRILTGETGNTIYF,TGTGCCTGGAGCCGGATCCTTACAGGGGAAACTGGAAACACCATATATTTT
TRBJ2-2,TRBV2,18,.,TRBD2,CASSEYSGGAPGTGELFF,TGTGCCAGCAGTGAATATAGCGGGGGGGCCCCGGGTACCGGGGAGCTGTTTTTT
TRBJ1-2,TRBV5-6,13,.,.,CASSLALRYGYTF,TGTGCCAGCAGCTTGGCCCTACGGTATGGCTACACCTTC
TRBJ2-5,TRBV10-3,15,few,TRBD1,CAISEGVYRGETQYF,TGTGCCATCAGTGAAGGAGTTTACAGGGGGGAGACCCAGTACTTC
TRBJ2-7,TRBV5-4,15,.,TRBD1,CASSSGQGGPYEQYF,TGTGCCAGCAGCTCGGGACAGGGAGGTCCCTACGAGCAGTACTTC
TRBJ2-2,TRBV25-1,14,.,.,CASSENVRAGELFF,TGTGCCAGCAGTGAAAACGTACGCGCCGGGGAGCTGTTTTTT
TRBJ2-1,TRBV9,15,few,.,CASSGRSFMGAEQFF,TGTGCCAGCAGCGGACGTAGCTTTATGGGGGCAGAGCAGTTCTTC
TRBJ1-2,TRBV7-9,12,.,.,CASSLAGYGYTF,TGTGCCAGCAGCTTAGCAGGCTATGGCTACACCTTC
TRBJ1-3,TRBV14,15,.,.,CASSQVKGSGNTIYF,TGTGCCAGCAGCCAGGTGAAGGGCTCTGGAAACACCATATATTTT
TRBJ1-1,TRBV25-1,14,.,.,CASSEIGLNTEAFF,TGTGCCAGCAGTGAAATTGGATTGAACACTGAAGCTTTCTTT
TRBJ1-6,TRBV19,15,.,.,CASSSSQSYNSPLHF,TGTGCCAGTAGTTCCTCGCAGAGCTATAATTCACCCCTCCACTTT
TRBJ1-1,TRBV19,12,.,TRBD1,CASSVGTVQAFF,TGTGCCAGTAGTGTCGGGACAGTGCAAGCTTTCTTT
TRBJ1-1,TRBV10-1,13,.,.,CASSERQNTEAFF,TGCGCCAGCAGTGAGAGGCAGAACACTGAAGCTTTCTTT
TRBJ2-2,TRBV19,14,.,.,CASSISGVTGELFF,TGTGCCAGTAGTATTTCGGGGGTCACCGGGGAGCTGTTTTTT
TRBJ1-1,TRBV18,12,.,.,CASSDANTEAFF,TGTGCCAGCTCAGACGCGAACACTGAAGCTTTCTTT
TRBJ1-5,TRBV19,14,.,.,CASTISGVGGPQHF,TGTGCCAGTACTATATCTGGGGTGGGAGGTCCCCAGCATTTT
TRBJ1-2,TRBV7-6,14,.,.,CASSPTGELGGYTF,TGTGCCAGCAGCCCCACGGGGGAGTTGGGTGGCTACACCTTC
TRBJ2-5,TRBV28,15,.,TRBD1,CASSLTRTGAREQYF,TGTGCCAGCAGTTTAACGCGGACAGGGGCTCGGGAGCAGTACTTC
TRBJ1-6,TRBV25-1,15,.,TRBD1,CASSELDRDYSPLHF,TGTGCCAGCAGTGAATTAGACAGGGACTATTCACCCCTCCACTTT
TRBJ2-1,TRBV11-2,14,.,.,CASTSPGLYNEQFF,TGTGCCAGCACCTCCCCGGGGCTATACAATGAGCAGTTCTTC
TRBJ2-7,TRBV13,14,.,TRBD1,CASSSEDRAYEQYF,TGTGCCAGCAGCTCCGAGGACAGGGCCTACGAGCAGTACTTC
TRBJ2-2,TRBV19,13,.,.,CASSPGSTGELFF,TGTGCCAGTAGTCCCGGGTCGACCGGGGAGCTGTTTTTT
TRBJ1-1,TRBV7-3,13,.,.,CASSREVNTEAFF,TGTGCCAGCAGCCGAGAAGTGAACACTGAAGCTTTCTTT
TRBJ1-2,TRBV19,18,.,.,CASSIDLVIRDTFYGYTF,TGTGCCAGTAGTATAGATCTGGTGATAAGGGACACCTTCTATGGCTACACCTTC
TRBJ1-2,TRBV11-2,15,.,TRBD1,CASSLDPAGGYGYTF,TGTGCCAGCAGCTTAGATCCGGCAGGGGGCTATGGCTACACCTTC
TRBJ2-7,TRBV7-8,16,.,.,CASSQDGAGSTYEQYF,TGTGCCAGCAGCCAAGACGGAGCAGGAAGTACCTACGAGCAGTACTTC
TRBJ1-1,TRBV5-1,14,few,.,CASSYGHTNTEAFF,TGCGCCAGCAGCTACGGACACACGAACACTGAAGCTTTCTTT
TRBJ2-1,TRBV19,15,.,TRBD1,CASSMDRATFNEQFF,TGTGCCAGTAGTATGGACAGGGCCACCTTTAATGAGCAGTTCTTC
TRBJ2-2,TRBV5-5,16,.,TRBD1,CASSPHKGQGTGELFF,TGTGCCAGCAGCCCGCATAAGGGACAGGGGACCGGGGAGCTGTTTTTT
TRBJ1-2,TRBV6-6,13,.,.,CASRPGPNYGYTF,TGTGCCAGCAGACCGGGACCCAACTATGGCTACACCTTC
TRBJ2-7,TRBV30,14,.,TRBD2,CAWSAGGTSYEQYF,TGTGCCTGGAGTGCGGGGGGAACTTCCTACGAGCAGTACTTC
TRBJ1-5,TRBV29-1,12,.,.,CSVGQENQPQHF,TGCAGCGTTGGGCAGGAAAATCAGCCCCAGCATTTT
TRBJ1-1,TRBV28,15,.,.,CASSPAPPRWGEAFF,TGTGCCAGCAGCCCGGCCCCACCTCGATGGGGTGAAGCTTTCTTT
TRBJ2-7,TRBV28,11,.,.,CASSTDYEQYF,TGTGCCAGCAGTACAGACTACGAGCAGTACTTC
TRBJ1-6,TRBV5-4,12,once,.,CASSSGGDPLHF,TGTGCCAGCAGCTCTGGCGGGGACCCCCTCCACTTT
TRBJ1-1,TRBV5-1,15,.,.,CASSLGDILNTEAFF,TGCGCCAGCAGCTTGGGGGACATATTGAACACTGAAGCTTTCTTT
TRBJ1-4,TRBV5-6,14,.,.,CASREGALSEKLFF,TGTGCCAGCAGAGAAGGGGCTTTGAGTGAAAAACTGTTTTTT